This T cell receptor beta chain comes out of a study of OX40 agonist ivuxolimab in advanced cancers. Looking at the study overall: Dose-escalation patients suffered from hepatocellular carcinoma, melanoma, renal cell or head and neck cancer. Previous treatment with anti-PD-1, anti-PD-L1 or anti-CTLA-4 therapy was allowed; about 40% had received some.

In this sample, this clone turned up once. What it recognizes is unknown. Overall study results and limits: At 0.1 to 3.0 mg/kg, clonal expansion of CD4+ and CD8+ blood T cells had occurred by week 6.

Germline values: CDR1 SGHRS, CDR2 YFSETQ. The junction had 8 bases not matched to a gene; V was cut back by 3 bases and J by 7 bases. The CDR3 sequence is 14 residues long. Profiled with immunoSEQ multiplex PCR; TCRdb holds only in-frame clones, not every one. The table lists 70,000 to 90,000 clones, roughly 84% of them singletons. Blood samples were obtained at baseline, cycle 4 day 1, and cycle 7 day 1. V usage is TRBV5-1 and J usage is TRBJ2-7, with 9 positions matching TRBD1. Material: CD4+ or CD8+ T cells sorted from blood, obtained in a trial of the OX40 agonist ivuxolimab. This sequence was found in an adult with an advanced solid tumor such as melanoma, head and neck, liver or kidney cancer. The CDR3 DNA follows: TGCGCCAGCAGCTCACGGACAGGGGTGGGGGAGCAGTACTTC. It translates to CASSSRTGVGEQYF.